The 21 T cell receptor beta chains given below trace back to one sample, sequenced in a study of T cells after yellow fever vaccination. TCRdb reprocessed the 5' RACE reads via MiXCR and lists one record per CDR3 protein. The sample includes some 160,000 distinct CDR3 sequences, about a tenth seen only once; the top ten take under 40%. The sample consisted of CD8+ T cells sorted from PBMCs, taken 45 days after the yellow fever booster vaccination. All receptors come from a man younger than 35 who received the YFV17D yellow fever vaccine.

A few counts support this clonotype. The V call is TRBV24-1, the J call TRBJ1-2; TRBD1 agrees at 7 bases. Germline V CDR1 and CDR2: KGHDR, SFDVKD. This CDR3 comprises 14 residues. With 9 bases clipped from V and 4 bases from J, the junction kept 10 bases outside the gene matches. The CDR3 DNA reads TGTGCCACCTCCAGAGGGGGCGAGGGCTATGGCTACACCTTC. Protein product: CATSRGGEGYGYTF.

The sample holds many counts of this clonotype. The V and J genes are TRBV5-1 and TRBJ2-7, with D uncertain. CDR3 length: 12 amino acids. Germline assignment: CDR1 SGHRS and CDR2 YFSETQ. V was cut by 0 bases and J by 3 bases, with 4 bases left in between. CDR3 sequence: CASSLGNYEQYF. As DNA, the CDR3 is TGCGCCAGCAGCTTGGGGAACTACGAGCAGTACTTC. The full variable domain, with the rest looked up from reference TRBV5-1 and TRBJ2-7, is KAGVTQTPRYLIKTRGQQVTLSCSPISGHRSVSWYQQTPGQGLQFLFEYFSETQRNKGNFPGRFSGRQFSNSRSEMNVSTLELGDSALYLCASSLGNYEQYFGPGTRLTVT.

This clonotype was seen ten or more times. The chain carries TRBV7-9 and TRBJ1-1, with 8 bases matching TRBD1. V gave up 1 base and J gave up 7 bases; unmatched junction bases: 14. Germline V lookup: CDR1 SEHNR, CDR2 FQNEAQ (reference sequence). The CDR3 spans 17 residues. In DNA, the CDR3 is TGTGCCAGCAGCTTAGAAGGTGGGGGACAGGCTCACCTTGAAGCTTTCTTT. The encoded protein is CASSLEGGGQAHLEAFF. Full variable domain (rest looked up from reference TRBV7-9 and TRBJ1-1): DTGVSQNPRHKITKRGQNVTFRCDPISEHNRLYWYRQTLGQGPEFLTYFQNEAQLEKSRLLSDRFSAERPKGSFSTLEIQRTEQGDSAMYLCASSLEGGGQAHLEAFFGQGTRLTVV.

This clonotype came up a few times. V is TRBV4-2 and J is TRBJ1-1; the D is unclear. CDR3 length: 15 residues. Germline-derived CDR1 and CDR2 are LGHNA and YNFKEQ. V lost 0 bases, J lost 0 bases, and 8 bases lay in between. CDR3 sequence reads: CASSQEVKVNTEAFF. The CDR3 DNA follows: TGTGCCAGCAGCCAAGAGGTCAAGGTGAACACTGAAGCTTTCTTT.

The J gene is TRBJ2-6, the V gene TRBV6-5, with 7 bases lining up with TRBD2. The ends lost 0 bases at V and 4 bases at J; junction bases unmatched: 6. Germline CDR1 and CDR2: MNHEY and SVGAGI. The CDR3 has 17 residues. CDR3 in DNA: TGTGCCAGCAGTTACTCAGCGGGGAGGGGAGGGGCCAACGTCCTGACTTTC. It encodes CASSYSAGRGGANVLTF.

The gene calls are TRBV7-9 and TRBJ2-7; 11 bases map to TRBD1. The CDR3 covers 18 residues. In germline, CDR1 is SEHNR, CDR2 FQNEAQ (reference sequence). Trimming at V came to 6 bases and at J to 1 base, leaving 14 bases not matched to a gene. The CDR3 coding sequence is TGTGCCAGCAGACATTCGGACAGGGGGCAAGATCGGTCCTACGAGCAGTACTTC. This translates into CASRHSDRGQDRSYEQYF.

The J gene is TRBJ1-5, the V gene TRBV6-1, with D perhaps TRBD1 (5 bases). Trimming removed 2 bases from V and 1 base from J, with 9 bases in between. Per the germline V gene, CDR1 is MNHNS and CDR2 is SASEGT. The CDR3 has 15 amino acids. For the CDR3, the DNA is TGTGCCAGCAGTGAACGGGACGGAAGCAATCAGCCCCAGCATTTT. Its translation is CASSERDGSNQPQHF.

This chain uses TRBV4-2 with TRBJ1-1; no clear D gene. Trimming pared 0 bases from V and 4 bases from J, leaving 15 bases between. The CDR3 is 16 residues long. CDR1 is LGHNA, CDR2 YNFKEQ, per germline. The CDR3 region is CASSQDRNVRGTEAFF. The CDR3 DNA reads TGTGCCAGCAGCCAAGATCGAAATGTGCGGGGCACTGAAGCTTTCTTT.

V gene TRBV6-2 or TRBV6-3 combines with J gene TRBJ2-2; D unresolved. Per germline, CDR1 MNHEY and CDR2 SVGEGT. This CDR3 has 11 amino acids. Trimming took 5 bases from V and 10 from J, leaving 8 bases between them. The CDR3 DNA is TGTGCCAGCAGTGAATCCCCGGAGCTGTTTTTT. It is translated as CASSESPELFF.

The chain uses TRBV15 and TRBJ1-1; no firm D call. This CDR3 has 15 amino acids. V was shortened by 1 base and J by 0 bases, with 9 bases between the two germline ends. Germline lookup yields CDR1 LNHNV and CDR2 YYDKDF (reference sequence). CDR3 amino acids: CATSRGAIMNTEAFF. The CDR3 DNA is TGTGCCACCAGCAGAGGGGCGATTATGAACACTGAAGCTTTCTTT.

This clonotype was found many times. The V gene is TRBV5-1, the J gene TRBJ2-1; no clear D. Germline values: CDR1 SGHRS, CDR2 YFSETQ. This CDR3 is built from 14 residues. V was cut by 1 base and J by 3 bases, with 8 bases left in between. The CDR3: CASSLHGNYNEQFF. In DNA form, the CDR3 reads TGCGCCAGCAGCTTGCATGGGAACTACAATGAGCAGTTCTTC.

This clonotype has a handful of counts. The chain combines TRBV7-3 with TRBJ2-3, with unresolved D. Trimming shortened V by 1 base and J by 1 base, and 9 bases separated the two germline ends. This CDR3 is 15 amino acids long. Germline values: CDR1 SGHTA, CDR2 FQGTGA. CDR3 sequence (DNA): TGTGCCAGCAGCTTAAAGTTTGGTGGCACAGATACGCAGTATTTT. It codes for CASSLKFGGTDTQYF.

This clonotype was observed a handful of times. The chain couples TRBV7-9 to TRBJ1-2; D is perhaps TRBD1 (5 bases). This CDR3 contains 14 residues. Trimming pared 5 bases from V and 3 bases from J, leaving 13 bases between. Germline V gene sequence: CDR1 SEHNR, CDR2 FQNEAQ (reference sequence). CDR3 in amino acids: CASSDPRGDYGYTF. As DNA, the CDR3 is TGTGCCAGCAGCGACCCTAGGGGCGACTATGGCTACACCTTC.

This clonotype was counted many times. The chain links TRBV7-2 to TRBJ2-7; TRBD1 agrees at 10 bases. The V gene end was trimmed by 5 bases and the J gene end by 4 bases; junction bases not matched to a gene: 8. The germline gives CDR1 SGHTA, CDR2 FQGNSA. This CDR3 has 15 residues. CDR3 sequence reads: CASSIRDRGNYEQYF. The DNA for the CDR3 is TGTGCCAGCAGCATCCGGGACAGGGGTAATTACGAGCAGTACTTC.

The sample holds a few counts of this clonotype. The chain carries TRBV6-2 or TRBV6-3 and TRBJ2-1, with 13 bases that match TRBD2. CDR3 length: 16 residues. J was trimmed by 2 bases and V by 5 bases; bases with no gene match: 3. The germline V gene has CDR1 MNHEY and CDR2 SVGEGT. The CDR3 bases are TGTGCCAGCAGTCGGGGACTAGCGGGGCCCTACAATGAGCAGTTCTTC. This translates into CASSRGLAGPYNEQFF.

This sequence joins TRBV7-6 and TRBJ2-5, with TRBD2 matching over 9 bases. V lost 5 bases and J lost 9; bases outside the gene matches: 4. Germline-derived CDR1 and CDR2 are SGHVS and FNYEAQ. The CDR3 consists of 12 residues. CDR3 sequence (DNA): TGTGCCAGCAGCGGCGGGGGGGCGGCCCAGTACTTC. Translating it yields CASSGGGAAQYF. The full variable domain, its missing parts supplied by reference TRBV7-6 and TRBJ2-5, is GAGVSQSPRYKVTKRGQDVALRCDPISGHVSLYWYRQALGQGPEFLTYFNYEAQQDKSGLPNDRFSAERPEGSISTLTIQRTEQRDSAMYRCASSGGGAAQYFGPGTRLLVL.

This clonotype was seen at least ten times. The chain couples TRBV6-2 or TRBV6-3 to TRBJ2-2; no clear D gene. Looked up from germline, CDR1 is MNHEY and CDR2 is SVGEGT. The V and J ends lost 2 bases and 6 bases respectively, with 7 bases between them. The CDR3 consists of 13 residues. The CDR3 sequence: CASSYPPPGELFF. The CDR3 coding sequence is TGTGCCAGCAGTTACCCACCGCCCGGGGAGCTGTTTTTT.

This chain connects TRBV27 to TRBJ2-3; the D call may be TRBD1 or TRBD2 (6 bases each). The CDR3 contains 14 residues. V lost 6 bases to trimming and J lost 8 bases, with 18 bases between them. Germline V gene lookup returns CDR1 MNHEY and CDR2 SMNVEV (reference sequence). This chain's CDR3 is CASSWEMGGPTQYF. The CDR3 DNA reads as TGTGCCAGCAGCTGGGAGATGGGGGGCCCTACGCAGTATTTT.

The V and J genes are TRBV9 and TRBJ2-5, with D tentatively TRBD2 (5 bases). The CDR3 consists of 14 residues. Per germline, CDR1 SGDLS and CDR2 YYNGEE. Between the trimmed V and J ends, which lost 4 bases and 4 bases, there was a span of 14 bases. CDR3 nucleotide sequence: TGTGCCAGCAGCCCCTACGGGGTCGGAGAGACCCAGTACTTC. Amino acid sequence: CASSPYGVGETQYF.

The CDR3 reads CASSLVGSSYNEQFF. Here the CDR3 DNA reads TGTGCCAGCAGCTTAGTCGGGAGCTCCTACAATGAGCAGTTCTTC. The chain couples TRBV11-2 to TRBJ2-1; possibly TRBD2 for D (6 bases). Trimming removed 1 base from V and 0 bases from J, with 7 bases in between. There are 15 residues in the CDR3. CDR1 and CDR2 from the germline V gene are SGHAT and FQNNGV.

The V gene is TRBV20-1, the J gene TRBJ2-2, with 11 bases lining up with TRBD2. Germline V gives CDR1 DFQATT, CDR2 SNEGSKA (reference sequence). This CDR3 contains 15 residues. V shed 4 bases and J 5 bases; nucleotides not matched to a gene: 6. As DNA, the CDR3 is TGCAGTGCTACCGCGACTAGCGGGGTTACCGGGGAGCTGTTTTTT. This translates into CSATATSGVTGELFF.